A selection of T cell receptor beta chains follows, all from one sample in a study of identical twins. TCRdb used MiXCR to reprocess the 5' RACE reads, holding one entry per CDR3 protein. Here the sample spans some 500,000 distinct CDR3 sequences, roughly a fifth being singletons. The sample was also linked to a second study, of T cells expressing NK-cell markers.

Source material: CD4+ T cells sorted from blood. The source is a woman aged 18-35 years in good health. The CDR3 runs from the conserved cysteine through the conserved F or W. Fields, in order: J gene, clone size, D gene, V gene, CDR3 DNA, CDR3 protein. A D gene is named only where the DNA matches it firmly. Size is omitted from some rows. Given values are once, few, many or a class for expanded clones.

TRBJ2-7 few - TRBV15 TGTGCCACCAGCACGGGGAACGGCGAGCAGTACTTC CATSTGNGEQYF
TRBJ2-7 few - TRBV27 TGTGCCAGCTACCGACCCTCCGAGCAGTACTTC CASYRPSEQYF
TRBJ2-7 - TRBD2 TRBV12-3/TRBV12-4 TGTGCCAGCAAACTAGCGGGTCTTGACGAGCAGTACTTC CASKLAGLDEQYF
TRBJ2-7 few TRBD2 TRBV11-3 TGTGCCAGCAGCCCGACTAGCAGCACCTACGAGCAGTACTTC CASSPTSSTYEQYF
TRBJ2-2 - TRBD2 TRBV6-1 TGTGCCAGTCTAGCGGACTACACCGGGGAGCTGTTTTTT CASLADYTGELFF
TRBJ2-3 many TRBD2 TRBV5-1 TGCGCCAGCAGCCTGGACCTAGCGGGGCCGTACACAGATACGCAGTATTTT CASSLDLAGPYTDTQYF
TRBJ2-1 many - TRBV29-1 TGCAGCGTTAGGAACTATGAGCAGTTCTTC CSVRNYEQFF
TRBJ2-5 many TRBD1 TRBV5-1 TGCGCCAGCAGCTTAGGACAGGTTCGGGGAGAGACCCAGTACTTC CASSLGQVRGETQYF
TRBJ1-2 few - TRBV29-1 TGCAGCGTTGTTGGCAGCAACGGGGGCTACACCTTC CSVVGSNGGYTF
TRBJ2-7 - TRBD2 TRBV15 TGTGCCACCAGCAGGGGGGGACTAGGCCAGTTCGAGCAGTACTTC CATSRGGLGQFEQYF